This paragraph covers one TCR beta chain sequence. This clone was seen a handful of times. There is no known antigen for this receptor. Within one base of it there is no much larger clone, and no base qualities were kept. The data belong to a study of cytomegalovirus exposure and HLA in healthy donors (TCRdb year 2017). Study-level background: An earlier analysis of about 560 of the donors reported 276 Gb of sequence data and 117 million unique TCR beta sequences obtained from 150 million to 200 million T cells. Roughly 320 gigabases of sequencing data and 75 million to 85 million unique TCR sequences made up an early release that covered several hundred HLA-typed donors. Among the roughly 410 genotyped donors, roughly 80% belonged to the genetic ancestry cluster associated with self-reported Caucasian donors. The aim of the study was to test whether cataloging public T cell receptors could identify signatures of past pathogen exposure. The T cell repertoires of 666 subjects were profiled by immunosequencing and related to cytomegalovirus serostatus. A separate validation cohort of 90 to 150 different subjects was used in addition to the 666-subject first cohort. To predict cytomegalovirus infection status, the study combined high-throughput TCR immunosequencing, statistical association of individual TCRs with disease status, and machine learning. A later analysis re-examined previously published TCR beta repertoires from more than 550 donors and added high-resolution HLA genotyping to investigate patterns of TCR occurrence. In the later analysis, no new phenotypic data were used to find candidate immune exposures; instead, reliance was placed on TCR beta sequences and their occurrence across donors. An earlier analysis of 587 of the donors applied high-throughput TCR beta sequencing to assess whether each TCR beta V gene segment acted as functional or pseudogenic. Alongside the repertoire data, information on donor age, sex, ethnicity and CMV serostatus was compiled. A later genetic analysis took genome-wide SNP genotypes for about three fifths of the 666 donors and used that subset as a discovery cohort. All discovery cohort repertoires had been generated on a single sequencing platform. HLA typing covered class I and class II loci at four-digit resolution. The number of donors typed differed by locus, with 629-630 for A, B, C, DRB1 and DQB1, over 500 for DQA1, some 570 for DPA1, and around 430 for DPB1. About five DR-DQ haplotypes were handled as single units for association and clustering, since linkage in the cohort was strong. Among roughly 400 genotyped donors of the cohort, an average of around 240,000 unique TCR beta nucleotide sequences were sequenced per donor, roughly 18% of them non-productive.

Paper-wide results and their limitations: Because the 87-base-pair reads could not distinguish some IMGT-functional V segments, including TRBV6-2 and TRBV6-3, those segments were excluded. A further reported finding was that TCR beta sequences accurately predicted the HLA-A and HLA-B alleles for most subjects in the first cohort. When HLA alleles, especially DR and DQ, strongly co-occurred, TCR associations were difficult to assign to individual alleles. For the cohort, immune exposure information was limited to CMV serostatus. It was suggested by the authors that the approach could potentially be generalized to other disease states and immunological phenotypes. According to a later analysis, TCR association rates differed among HLA loci, with DRB1 alleles showing the most associated TCRs and HLA-C alleles showing the fewest. Linkage disequilibrium might explain the correlated functional status among segregating V segments, but an unknown experimental factor could not be ruled out. A cluster of highly shared sequence variants was judged likely to represent a technical artifact of the sequencing pipeline. V-gene and J-gene trimming of TCR beta chains was associated with a missense DCLRE1C variant in a later genetic analysis, and the association was replicated in an independent cohort. According to a later genetic analysis, donors in an Asian-associated ancestry cluster had fewer N-insertions in productive TCRs than the approximately 670-donor mean. Most TCR sequences were seen in very few donors, while some public TCRs were found in many individuals. Specific HLA alleles were associated with 15,000 to 20,000 TCR beta sequences at a false discovery rate of 0.05 in a later analysis. Roughly uniform sequencing depth across donors was assumed in presence/absence analyses, although this assumption may not hold. Because counts were too low, about 18 rarely observed V segments, including chromosome 9 orphons, were left out of the earlier analysis of some 640 of the donors. HLA typing was unavailable for some donors at each locus, so association tests used only the typed subset. In a later analysis, most CMV-associated TCR beta chains were found to appear HLA-restricted, with HLA associations seemingly driven largely by CMV exposure. Compared with equally common non-associated chains, HLA-associated TCR beta chains in a later analysis were more clonally expanded and had lower generation probabilities. The classifier was reported to diagnose cytomegalovirus status with high specificity and sensitivity in both the original cohort and the validation cohort. Broadly in line with IMGT annotations, most TCR beta V segments showed up in productive rearrangements about 87% or about 30% of the time in an earlier analysis of 450 to 750 of the donors. A few of the identified cytomegalovirus-associated TCR beta chains were confirmed in vitro to be specific for cytomegalovirus antigens. In this cohort, only TCR beta chains were sequenced, and detectable features were limited by the absence of alpha or paired-chain data. The study gave a list of under 200 TCR beta chains associated with cytomegalovirus. Several of the top co-occurrence clusters appeared to be linked to parvovirus B19, influenza, CMV and Epstein-Barr virus, according to a later analysis.

The cohort consisted of more than 650 healthy bone marrow donors. Cohort members were all nominally healthy when sampled, although unrecorded immune exposures were likely present. The donor tested CMV seronegative and was one of the 352 seronegative cohort members. Each donor provided a peripheral blood sample, and peripheral blood mononuclear cells were used for TCR beta sequencing. Genomic DNA was extracted from the blood cell samples with the Qiagen DNeasy Blood Extraction Kit. Via the germline V gene, CDR1 is SGHRS and CDR2 YFSETQ. The CDR3, from cysteine to phenylalanine, totals 17 residues. Only the CDR3 DNA stays, 51 bases, in frame from base 1. V is trimmed back by 4 bases and J by 6 bases, and the junction contains 11 bases that no gene match accounts for. The library came from the immunoSEQ multiplex PCR assay. For the multiplex PCR, a mixture combining 60 forward primers for TCR Vbeta segments and 13 reverse primers for TCR Jbeta segments was used. A multiplex PCR assay on genomic DNA amplified the CDR3 region of rearranged TCR beta genes. The amplified TCR beta libraries were sequenced on the Illumina HiSeq System as 87-base-pair reads. Processing in the source paper ran as follows. In a later analysis, 70 million to 95 million unique TCR beta chains were counted across the 500 to 700 repertoires, and roughly 10 million of these chains were shared by at least two donors. A nearest-neighbor algorithm error-corrected the raw reads and collapsed the reads into unique sequences, merging closely related sequences to remove PCR and sequencing errors. V, D and J gene segments were assigned by aligning CDR3 sequences to IMGT reference sequences. For a sequence to be retained, at least a six-nucleotide match to both a V gene segment and a J gene segment was required. Rearrangements were classified as productive when the CDR3 lacked stop codons and remained in frame with V and J, and all other rearrangements were classified as non-productive. Following IMGT convention, CDR3 was defined as the stretch from the second conserved V-encoded cysteine up to the conserved J-encoded phenylalanine. The earlier analysis of a few hundred of the donors excluded any sequence lacking an unambiguous match to a single V gene segment. An earlier analysis of some 500 of the donors classified V segments as functional when productive rearrangements were above 56.7% and as segregating when the standard deviation between donors was above 5%. A statistical classification framework was developed to diagnose cytomegalovirus status using the catalog of TCR beta chain sequences. A later analysis assigned V and J genes by comparing TCR nucleotide sequences with IMGT/GENE-DB human TR gene sequences. In a later analysis, CDR3 sequences and most-parsimonious VDJ recombination scenarios were assigned using the TCRdist pipeline. In a later analysis, every TCR beta chain was defined by the combination of its CDR3 amino acid sequence and its V-gene family, and reads without a unique V-gene family were dropped. A later analysis removed several hundred highly shared, low-generation-probability nucleotide sequences to deal with suspected cross-contamination and a sequencing artifact. For each public chain, a later analysis derived a clonal expansion index from normalized ranks of inferred template counts within each repertoire. A later analysis computed generation probabilities with a VDJ recombination model fitted to out-of-frame rearrangements, and checked the results against IGoR. Hypergeometric tests were used in a later analysis to score TCR-TCR, TCR-HLA and TCR-CMV co-occurrence, with a repertoire-size bias correction applied to the TCR pairs. In a later analysis, false discovery rates were estimated by permuting HLA or CMV assignments 20 times. In a later analysis, co-occurring TCRs were grouped using DBSCAN, and TCRdist sequence similarity was added for clustering within HLA-allele-positive subsets. Repertoires with fewer than 30,000 or more than 120,000 public chains were left out of co-occurrence clustering, as were five repertoires with anomalous nucleotide sharing. TCRdb limited this immuneACCESS table to in-frame rearrangements with V and J called. A share of clones is missing; checked studies link under half to unresolved V genes, and the rest is unexplained. That table gives V, J and clone size, and the DNA gave D and trimming. Present in this sample are over 150,000 clones, around 72% of which were seen just once. The ten largest make up less than 1.5% of the sample.

The chain links TRBV5-1 with TRBJ2-7; TRBD2 agrees with 15 junctional bases. The receptor's source is a man in his fifties or sixties in good health and CMV-seronegative. The sequencing sample was made of PBMCs. CDR3 reads: CASSTGLAGGRGSEQYF. In nucleotides, the sequence is TGCGCCAGCAGCACCGGACTAGCGGGGGGGCGGGGATCCGAGCAGTACTTC. The variable domain in full, with residues beyond the CDR3 obtained from the reference TRBV5-1 and TRBJ2-7 genes, is KAGVTQTPRYLIKTRGQQVTLSCSPISGHRSVSWYQQTPGQGLQFLFEYFSETQRNKGNFPGRFSGRQFSNSRSEMNVSTLELGDSALYLCASSTGLAGGRGSEQYFGPGTRLTVT.